A selection of T cell receptor beta chains follows, all from one sample in a study of early T cells in non-severe SARS-CoV-2 infection. A single record per CDR3 protein comes from TCRdb applying MiXCR to the 5' RACE reads. The data contain 100,000 to 140,000 distinct CDR3 sequences, 11% of them seen just once; the ten biggest clones take up 7.6%. Source material: whole blood. These receptor sequences come from an adult who was a healthcare worker with PCR-confirmed SARS-CoV-2 infection or an uninfected control (not recorded which). Each CDR3 is given with its conserved first and last residue. D genes are given only for firm matches. The listing skips clone size in some rows; elsewhere it reads once, few, many or a size class.

j_call v_call d_call clone_size cdr3_aa cdr3_nt
TRBJ2-7 TRBV14 . . CVSSHSSYEQYF TGTGTCAGCAGCCATTCTTCCTACGAGCAGTACTTC
TRBJ2-7 TRBV3-1 TRBD1 many CASSPGGGYEQYF TGTGCCAGCAGCCCAGGGGGCGGCTACGAGCAGTACTTC
TRBJ2-1 TRBV7-9 . many CASSLGYGQSSYNEQFF TGTGCCAGCAGCTTAGGTTATGGACAGTCATCCTACAATGAGCAGTTCTTC
TRBJ2-3 TRBV7-2 . many CASSIPPVTDTQYF TGTGCCAGCAGCATTCCCCCTGTAACAGATACGCAGTATTTT
TRBJ2-5 TRBV11-2 . medium-sized CASSPRRQLQETQYF TGTGCCAGCAGCCCACGGCGACAGCTCCAAGAGACCCAGTACTTC
TRBJ2-7 TRBV3-1 . few CASSRTTEPYEQYF TGTGCCAGCAGCCGAACGACAGAACCCTACGAGCAGTACTTC
TRBJ2-7 TRBV7-8 . few CASSPQFGSRLHEQYF TGTGCCAGCAGCCCTCAGTTCGGGTCTAGGCTACACGAGCAGTACTTC
TRBJ2-7 TRBV28 . many CASSLPAYDGIIAYEQYF TGTGCCAGCAGTCTACCCGCTTATGACGGAATCATAGCCTACGAGCAGTACTTC
TRBJ2-7 TRBV12-3/TRBV12-4 TRBD2 . CASSATGLVYEQYF TGTGCCAGCAGTGCCACGGGACTAGTTTACGAGCAGTACTTC
TRBJ2-1 TRBV7-2 . . CASSRRTTSYNEQFF TGTGCCAGCAGCCGTCGCACTACCTCCTACAATGAGCAGTTCTTC
TRBJ2-4 TRBV20-1 . . CSARDPRPAYKNIQYF TGCAGTGCTAGAGATCCCCGTCCCGCCTACAAAAACATTCAGTACTTC
TRBJ2-2 TRBV2 . few CASSVDNTGELFF TGTGCCAGCAGTGTGGACAACACCGGGGAGCTGTTTTTT
TRBJ2-7 TRBV5-4 . . CASSLGGAAYEQYF TGTGCCAGCAGCTTAGGGGGGGCGGCCTACGAGCAGTACTTC
TRBJ2-1 TRBV28 . few CASSLYGSSYNEQFF TGTGCCAGCAGTTTATACGGGAGCTCCTACAATGAGCAGTTCTTC
TRBJ1-2 TRBV29-1 . few CSAYTGGYTF TGCAGCGCGTATACAGGTGGCTACACCTTC
TRBJ1-1 TRBV5-6 . few CASSFKGYNTEAFF TGTGCCAGCAGCTTTAAAGGGTACAACACTGAAGCTTTCTTT
TRBJ1-3 TRBV6-6 . many CASSRGGSVDTIYF TGTGCCAGCAGTCGCGGGGGCTCCGTGGACACCATATATTTT
TRBJ2-1 TRBV4-1 TRBD2 . CASSQEAGGGNEQFF TGCGCCAGCAGCCAAGAAGCGGGAGGGGGGAATGAGCAGTTCTTC
TRBJ1-4 TRBV10-3 . . CAISGANEKLFF TGTGCCATCAGTGGGGCTAATGAAAAACTGTTTTTT
TRBJ1-1 TRBV20-1 . few CSAGWTVNTEAFF TGCAGTGCTGGATGGACAGTGAACACTGAAGCTTTCTTT
TRBJ1-1 TRBV12-3/TRBV12-4 . . CASTIRERLNTEAFF TGTGCCAGCACCATCCGGGAACGACTTAACACTGAAGCTTTCTTT
TRBJ2-1 TRBV28 . . CASSPPGLAAYNEQFF TGTGCCAGCAGTCCTCCGGGGCTAGCCGCCTACAATGAGCAGTTCTTC
TRBJ1-1 TRBV4-2 . . CASSPKSGQEETEAFF TGTGCCAGCAGCCCAAAGAGTGGGCAGGAGGAGACTGAAGCTTTCTTT
TRBJ1-1 TRBV28 . few CASSSSGSGNTEAFF TGTGCCAGCAGTTCATCAGGTTCGGGGAACACTGAAGCTTTCTTT
TRBJ1-1 TRBV6-2/TRBV6-3 TRBD1 few CASSPQGGSSTEAFF TGTGCCAGCAGTCCACAGGGGGGATCGAGCACTGAAGCTTTCTTT
TRBJ1-2 TRBV28 . . CASSQKGYGYTF TGTGCCAGCAGTCAAAAGGGCTATGGCTACACCTTC
TRBJ2-7 TRBV28 . few CASSSGGSSYEQYF TGTGCCAGCAGTTCAGGCGGTAGCTCCTACGAGCAGTACTTC
TRBJ2-7 TRBV20-1 . many CSAPILVAYEQYF TGCAGTGCCCCTATTCTAGTGGCCTACGAGCAGTACTTC
TRBJ2-1 TRBV5-1 TRBD2 many CASSSIPREGNEQFF TGCGCCAGCAGCTCTATCCCGCGGGAGGGAAATGAGCAGTTCTTC
TRBJ2-7 TRBV3-1 . many CASSRDGFLGEQYF TGTGCCAGCAGCCGGGACGGTTTTCTTGGCGAGCAGTACTTC
TRBJ2-3 TRBV5-1 . . CASSVGQSRDTQYF TGCGCCAGCAGCGTTGGACAGTCAAGAGATACGCAGTATTTT
TRBJ2-2 TRBV20-1 TRBD1 . CSANRGGLGTGELFF TGCAGTGCTAACCGAGGGGGCCTGGGAACCGGGGAGCTGTTTTTT
TRBJ2-1 TRBV7-3 TRBD2 few CASSSLAGGSRQFF TGTGCCAGCAGCTCGCTAGCGGGAGGGTCTAGGCAGTTCTTC
TRBJ2-7 TRBV19 . many CASSYHTGTVGNEQYF TGTGCCAGTAGCTACCACACCGGGACCGTCGGCAACGAGCAGTACTTC
TRBJ1-2 TRBV11-2 . many CASSLEPSYYGYTF TGTGCCAGCAGCTTAGAACCCAGCTATTATGGCTACACCTTC
TRBJ2-5 TRBV12-3/TRBV12-4 . . CASSLGRGHQETQYF TGTGCCAGCAGTTTAGGTCGGGGCCACCAAGAGACCCAGTACTTC
TRBJ2-5 TRBV5-6 . many CASSLMAVQETQYF TGTGCCAGCAGTTTGATGGCGGTGCAAGAGACCCAGTACTTC
TRBJ2-1 TRBV28 . many CASSRSLDSKGPF TGTGCCAGCAGCCGCAGCCTGGACTCCAAGGGCCCCTTC
TRBJ2-1 TRBV7-3 TRBD1 . CASSSTGTGEQFF TGTGCCAGCAGCTCGACCGGGACAGGGGAACAGTTCTTC
TRBJ2-3 TRBV2 TRBD2 . CASKSQREGPLADTQYF TGTGCCAGCAAGAGCCAGCGGGAGGGTCCGCTCGCAGATACGCAGTATTTT
TRBJ2-3 TRBV7-6 TRBD2 many CASSAGTSGGDTQYF TGTGCCAGCAGCGCCGGGACTAGCGGGGGAGATACGCAGTATTTT
TRBJ1-4 TRBV20-1 . many CSASVKGRGEKLFF TGCAGTGCTAGCGTTAAGGGGAGAGGTGAAAAACTGTTTTTT
TRBJ2-1 TRBV3-1 . many CASSQGIDGYNEQFF TGTGCCAGCAGCCAAGGAATCGACGGCTACAATGAGCAGTTCTTC
TRBJ2-7 TRBV7-6 . . CASSLGPGGTLTYEQYF TGTGCCAGCAGCTTAGGTCCTGGCGGAACCCTAACCTACGAGCAGTACTTC
TRBJ2-1 TRBV29-1 . few CSVQESGQAHNEQFF TGCAGCGTCCAGGAAAGCGGGCAAGCCCACAATGAGCAGTTCTTC
TRBJ2-3 TRBV5-1 . many CASSGGSDTQYF TGCGCCAGCAGCGGGGGGAGCGATACGCAGTATTTT
TRBJ2-5 TRBV5-4 . few CASRNYEETQYF TGTGCCAGCAGAAACTACGAAGAGACCCAGTACTTC
TRBJ2-1 TRBV20-1 . few CSASHSEGNNNEQFF TGCAGTGCTAGCCACTCGGAGGGAAACAACAATGAGCAGTTCTTC